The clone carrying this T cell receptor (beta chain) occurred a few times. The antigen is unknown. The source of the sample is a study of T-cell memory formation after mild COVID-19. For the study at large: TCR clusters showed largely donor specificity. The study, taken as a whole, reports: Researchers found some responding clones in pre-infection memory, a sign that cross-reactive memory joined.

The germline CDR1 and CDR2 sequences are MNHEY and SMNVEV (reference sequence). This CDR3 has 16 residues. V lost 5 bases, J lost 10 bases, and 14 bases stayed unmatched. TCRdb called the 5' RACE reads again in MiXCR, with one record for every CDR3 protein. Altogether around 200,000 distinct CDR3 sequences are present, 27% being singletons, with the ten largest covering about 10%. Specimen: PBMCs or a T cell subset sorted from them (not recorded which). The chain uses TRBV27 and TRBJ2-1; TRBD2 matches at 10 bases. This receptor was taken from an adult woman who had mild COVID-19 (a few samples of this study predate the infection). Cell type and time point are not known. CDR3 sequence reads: CASSRRVGLADGEQFF. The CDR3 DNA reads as TGTGCCAGCAGTCGGAGGGTAGGACTAGCGGATGGGGAGCAGTTCTTC.